Shown below are 3 T cell receptor beta chains from a single sample sequenced in a study of OX40 agonist ivuxolimab in advanced cancers. Profiled with immunoSEQ multiplex PCR; TCRdb holds only in-frame clones, not every one. This sample has more than 35,000 clones, with roughly 89% found just once. Sequences were derived from CD4+ or CD8+ T cells sorted from blood, sampled in a trial of the OX40 agonist ivuxolimab. The receptors were sampled from an adult with an advanced solid tumor such as melanoma, head and neck, liver or kidney cancer.

V is TRBV7-2 and J is TRBJ1-1; D gene ambiguous. Trimming removed 1 base from V and 2 bases from J, with 11 bases in between. Germline V gene data show CDR1 as SGHTA and CDR2 as FQGNSA. The CDR3 sequence is 15 residues long. The CDR3 here is CASSLGWGENTEAFF. CDR3 in DNA: TGTGCCAGCAGCTTAGGATGGGGAGAAAACACTGAAGCTTTCTTT. The full variable domain, rest sourced from reference TRBV7-2 and TRBJ1-1, is GAGVSQSPSNKVTEKGKDVELRCDPISGHTALYWYRQSLGQGLEFLIYFQGNSAPDKSGLPSDRFSAERTGGSVSTLTIQRTQQEDSAVYLCASSLGWGENTEAFFGQGTRLTVV.

This clone appeared a few times. The chain recombines TRBV29-1 with TRBJ1-1; 7 bases are shared with TRBD1. The CDR3 spans 14 residues. CDR1 is SQVTM and CDR2 is ANQGSEA in the germline V gene. After removal of 4 bases from V and 4 bases from J, the junction contained 9 bases not matched to a gene. CDR3 sequence reads: CSVGRQGGGTEAFF. Written as DNA, the CDR3 is TGCAGCGTTGGTCGTCAAGGGGGCGGCACTGAAGCTTTCTTT. Full variable domain (remainder filled in from reference TRBV29-1 and TRBJ1-1): SAVISQKPSRDICQRGTSLTIQCQVDSQVTMMFWYRQQPGQSLTLIATANQGSEATYESGFVIDKFPISRPNLTFSTLTVSNMSPEDSSIYLCSVGRQGGGTEAFFGQGTRLTVV.

This chain joins TRBV6-6 and TRBJ1-1; D is unresolved. Germline V gives CDR1 MNHNY, CDR2 SVGAGI (reference sequence). The CDR3 extends over 15 amino acids. V lost 0 bases to trimming and J lost 1 base, with 9 bases between them. In DNA, the CDR3 is TGTGCCAGCAGTTACTCATTCCTGGGGAACACTGAAGCTTTCTTT. It translates to CASSYSFLGNTEAFF.